The 14 T cell receptor beta chains below were found in one sample sequenced in a study of PD-1 blockade in classical Hodgkin lymphoma. Time point: newly diagnosed, previously untreated cHL patient sample. Magnetic negative selection served to purify CD4+ T cells out of PBMCs that had been thawed. The data were produced by immunoSEQ multiplex PCR, yet TCRdb's version contains in-frame clones alone and is incomplete. The table has 20,000 to 30,000 clones, 91% seen once. Sequenced material: CD4+ T cells from blood. The source of these receptors is a human donor with classical Hodgkin lymphoma.

This clone was detected a few times. The chain links TRBV11-2 to TRBJ2-7, with 7 bases fitting TRBD1. CDR1 is SGHAT and CDR2 is FQNNGV in the germline V gene. This CDR3 is 15 amino acids long. The V and J ends lost 5 bases and 2 bases, in that order; junction bases with no gene match: 9. CDR3: CASSTHRGRAYEQYF. The CDR3 DNA is TGTGCCAGCAGCACACACAGGGGAAGGGCCTACGAGCAGTACTTC.

The CDR3 loop is CASSLVSGGGRSTDTQYF. The CDR3 DNA follows: TGTGCCAGCAGCTTAGTCTCTGGCGGGGGGCGGAGCACAGATACGCAGTATTTT. This chain connects TRBV7-6 to TRBJ2-3; 8 bases map to TRBD2. Trimming removed 1 base from V and 0 bases from J; junction bases left unmatched: 9. The germline V gene encodes CDR1 SGHVS and CDR2 FNYEAQ. The length of the CDR3 is 18 residues.

V gene TRBV16 combines with J gene TRBJ1-4; D remains unclear. The CDR3 has 12 residues. V dropped 6 bases and J dropped 7 bases, with 9 bases sitting between them. The germline V gene encodes CDR1 KGHSY and CDR2 FQNENV. The CDR3 coding sequence is TGTGCCAGCAGTTTTCGCCTTGAAAAACTGTTTTTT. Translation: CASSFRLEKLFF.

This rearrangement joins TRBV11-2 to TRBJ1-2, with D maybe TRBD1 (6 bases). V was cut by 6 bases and J by 7 bases, with 18 bases left in between. The germline V gene encodes CDR1 SGHAT and CDR2 FQNNGV. The CDR3 is made up of 14 amino acids. CDR3 sequence: CASRAAGRGRGYTF. CDR3 coding DNA: TGTGCCAGCAGGGCTGCGGGCAGGGGACGTGGCTACACCTTC.

V usage is TRBV2 and J usage is TRBJ2-1; 12 positions agree with TRBD2. The CDR3 covers 16 residues. The germline V gene has CDR1 SNHLY and CDR2 FYNNEI. J lost 4 bases, V lost 6 bases, and 7 bases had no gene match. CDR3 protein: CASRALAGGPYNEQFF. The CDR3 DNA reads as TGTGCCAGCAGGGCTCTAGCGGGGGGGCCATACAATGAGCAGTTCTTC. The full variable domain, in which reference TRBV2 and TRBJ2-1 provide the parts outside the CDR3, is EPEVTQTPSHQVTQMGQEVILRCVPISNHLYFYWYRQILGQKVEFLVSFYNNEISEKSEIFDDQFSVERPDGSNFTLKIRSTKLEDSAMYFCASRALAGGPYNEQFFGPGTRLTVL.

The J gene is TRBJ2-3, the V gene TRBV5-1; the match to TRBD2 covers 7 bases. V shed 0 bases, J shed 5 bases, and the junction held 9 bases outside the gene matches. The germline gives CDR1 SGHRS, CDR2 YFSETQ. This CDR3 is 16 amino acids long. The CDR3 loop reads CASSLEASGGIDTQYF. CDR3 coding DNA: TGCGCCAGCAGCTTGGAGGCTAGCGGCGGGATAGATACGCAGTATTTT. Full variable domain (remainder filled in from reference TRBV5-1 and TRBJ2-3): KAGVTQTPRYLIKTRGQQVTLSCSPISGHRSVSWYQQTPGQGLQFLFEYFSETQRNKGNFPGRFSGRQFSNSRSEMNVSTLELGDSALYLCASSLEASGGIDTQYFGPGTRLTVL.

This chain's CDR3 is CASSPIVPLANEKLFF. The CDR3 coding sequence is TGTGCCAGCAGTCCAATCGTTCCCTTAGCTAATGAAAAACTGTTTTTT. V is TRBV27 and J is TRBJ1-4; D remains ambiguous. Trimming pared 5 bases from V and 3 bases from J, leaving 16 bases between. The CDR3 covers 16 residues. Germline V gene data show CDR1 as MNHEY and CDR2 as SMNVEV (reference sequence).

The V gene is TRBV18, the J gene TRBJ2-1, with 13 bases that match TRBD2. CDR1 and CDR2 from the germline V gene are KGHSH and LQKENI. After removal of 3 bases from V and 5 bases from J, the junction contained 4 bases not matched to a gene. This CDR3 has 16 residues. CDR3 residues: CASSPGTSGANNEQFF. In nucleotides, the CDR3 is TGTGCCAGCTCACCGGGGACTAGCGGGGCCAACAATGAGCAGTTCTTC.

V is TRBV30 and J is TRBJ2-2; 8 bases agree with TRBD2. Germline CDR1 reads GTSNPN; CDR2 reads SVGIG (reference sequence). The V and J ends lost 3 bases and 3 bases, in that order; junction bases with no gene match: 6. The length of the CDR3 is 15 residues. CDR3 coding DNA: TGTGCCTGGAGGCTCGGGAGGGGGGACACCGGGGAGCTGTTTTTT. This sequence encodes CAWRLGRGDTGELFF.

V is TRBV7-2 and J is TRBJ2-7; no clear D gene. This CDR3 has 13 amino acids. The germline V gene encodes CDR1 SGHTA and CDR2 FQGNSA. The V end lost 3 bases, the J end lost 3 bases, and 9 bases lay between the germline ends. The CDR3 DNA follows: TGTGCCAGCAGCTTTAGCCCAGGCTACGAGCAGTACTTC. This encodes CASSFSPGYEQYF.

CDR3 nucleotide sequence: TGTGCCAGCAGTTCACGGCTAGCGGGGGGCAGCTACGAGCAGTACTTC. Translated: CASSSRLAGGSYEQYF. The chain combines TRBV7-6 with TRBJ2-7; TRBD2 agrees at 11 bases. V dropped 6 bases and J dropped 3; count of bases not matched to a gene: 10. There are 16 residues in the CDR3. Germline values: CDR1 SGHVS, CDR2 FNYEAQ.

J is TRBJ2-1 and V is TRBV7-2, with 11 nucleotides matching TRBD2. V lost 4 bases, J lost 0 bases, and 8 bases stayed unmatched. CDR1 is SGHTA, CDR2 FQGNSA, per germline. The CDR3 is 18 amino acids. The CDR3 reads CASSSLGLAGSSYNEQFF. DNA for the CDR3: TGTGCCAGCAGCTCGTTAGGACTAGCGGGTAGCTCCTACAATGAGCAGTTCTTC.

In nucleotides, the CDR3 is TGTGCCAGCAGCGGGGGGCGCACAGATACGCAGTATTTT. It encodes CASSGGRTDTQYF. The chain uses TRBV6-1 and TRBJ2-3; D is perhaps TRBD2 (7 bases). Germline V gives CDR1 MNHNS, CDR2 SASEGT. The CDR3 runs to 13 residues. Trimming removed 6 bases from V and 1 base from J, with 8 bases in between.

This sequence joins TRBV2 and TRBJ2-5; 9 bases align to TRBD2. This CDR3 is 15 amino acids long. Germline V CDR1 and CDR2: SNHLY, FYNNEI. V was clipped by 3 bases and J by 5 bases; unmatched bases: 7. The CDR3 DNA is TGTGCCAGCAGTGAGGAGCGGGGGGTTTTTGAGACCCAGTACTTC. Its protein is CASSEERGVFETQYF. The variable domain in full, completed from reference TRBV2 and TRBJ2-5, reads EPEVTQTPSHQVTQMGQEVILRCVPISNHLYFYWYRQILGQKVEFLVSFYNNEISEKSEIFDDQFSVERPDGSNFTLKIRSTKLEDSAMYFCASSEERGVFETQYFGPGTRLLVL.